This TCR beta chain comes out of a study of vaccination and CD4 T cells after COVID-19. At the level of the study: The study sampled a few convalescent patients at day 14 and again at days 161 to 241 post-vaccination.

Time point in this sample: late sampling 161 to 241 days after vaccination in a few convalescent patients. Germline CDR1 reads MNHNS; CDR2 reads SASEGT. V was pared by 8 bases and J by 2 bases, with 18 bases of the junction left unmatched. This CDR3 is built from 17 residues. From the PCR reads, TCRdb called clonotypes with MiXCR, one entry per CDR3 protein. The sample holds under 30,000 distinct CDR3 sequences, about 46% seen once. The TCR originated in a human donor who had recovered from COVID-19. The chain carries TRBV6-1 and TRBJ2-7; 7 bases are a match to TRBD1. This specimen was CD4+ T cells from blood, taken about 7 months after SARS-CoV-2 vaccination. The CDR3 coding sequence is TGTGCCAGCCTATTAAGTCGAAGTTCCGGGACAGCCTACGAGCAGTACTTC. It yields the protein CASLLSRSSGTAYEQYF.